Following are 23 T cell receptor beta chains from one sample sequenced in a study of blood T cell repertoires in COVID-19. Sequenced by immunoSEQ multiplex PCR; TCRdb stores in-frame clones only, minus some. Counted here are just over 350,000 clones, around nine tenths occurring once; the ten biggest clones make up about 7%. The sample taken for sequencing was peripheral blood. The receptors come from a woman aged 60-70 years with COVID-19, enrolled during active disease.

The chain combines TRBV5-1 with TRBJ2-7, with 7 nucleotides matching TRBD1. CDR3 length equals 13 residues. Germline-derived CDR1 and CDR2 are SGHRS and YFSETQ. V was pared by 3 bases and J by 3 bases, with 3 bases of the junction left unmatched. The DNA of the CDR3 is TGCGCCAGCAGCTCCGGGACAGTCTACGAGCAGTACTTC. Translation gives CASSSGTVYEQYF.

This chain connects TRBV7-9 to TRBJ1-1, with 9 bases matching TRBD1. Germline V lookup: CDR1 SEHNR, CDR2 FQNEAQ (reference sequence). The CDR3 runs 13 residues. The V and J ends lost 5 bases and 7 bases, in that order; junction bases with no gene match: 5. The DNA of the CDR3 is TGTGCCAGCAGCCTAGGACAGGGGAGTGAAGCTTTCTTT. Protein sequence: CASSLGQGSEAFF.

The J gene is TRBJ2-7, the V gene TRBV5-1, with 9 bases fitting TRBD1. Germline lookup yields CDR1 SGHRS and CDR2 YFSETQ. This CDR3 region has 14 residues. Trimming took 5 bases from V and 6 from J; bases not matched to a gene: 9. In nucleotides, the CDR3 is TGCGCCAGCAGGGGGGGACAGGGAGGCCGCGAGCAGTACTTC. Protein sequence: CASRGGQGGREQYF.

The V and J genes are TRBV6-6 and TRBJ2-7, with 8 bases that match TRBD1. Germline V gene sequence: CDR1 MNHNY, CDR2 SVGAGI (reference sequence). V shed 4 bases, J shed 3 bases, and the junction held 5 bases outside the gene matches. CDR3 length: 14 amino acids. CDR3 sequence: CASSWTGTDYEQYF. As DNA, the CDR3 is TGTGCCAGCAGTTGGACAGGGACCGACTACGAGCAGTACTTC.

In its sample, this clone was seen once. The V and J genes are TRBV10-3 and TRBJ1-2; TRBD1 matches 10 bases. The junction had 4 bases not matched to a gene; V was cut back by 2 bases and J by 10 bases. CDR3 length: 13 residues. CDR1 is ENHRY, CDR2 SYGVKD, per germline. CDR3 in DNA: TGTGCCATCAGTGAGGACAGGGGGCAGGTCTACACCTTC. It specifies CAISEDRGQVYTF.

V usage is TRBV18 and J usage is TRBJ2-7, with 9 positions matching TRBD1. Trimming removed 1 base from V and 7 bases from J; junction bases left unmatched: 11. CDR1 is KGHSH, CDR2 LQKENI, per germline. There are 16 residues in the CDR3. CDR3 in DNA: TGTGCCAGCTCACCACGCGTCCCGGGACAGGGCAGGGAGCAGTACTTC. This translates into CASSPRVPGQGREQYF.

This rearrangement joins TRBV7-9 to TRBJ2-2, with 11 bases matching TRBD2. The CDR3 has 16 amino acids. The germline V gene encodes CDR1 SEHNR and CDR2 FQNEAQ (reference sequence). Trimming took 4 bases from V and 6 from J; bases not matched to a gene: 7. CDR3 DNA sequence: TGTGCCAGCAGCTCACTAGCGGGGGAAAGCTCCGGGGAGCTGTTTTTT. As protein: CASSSLAGESSGELFF.

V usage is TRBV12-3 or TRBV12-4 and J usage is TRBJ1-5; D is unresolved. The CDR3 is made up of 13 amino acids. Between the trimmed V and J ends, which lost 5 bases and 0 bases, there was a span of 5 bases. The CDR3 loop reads CASSTVSNQPQHF. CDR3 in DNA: TGTGCCAGCAGTACGGTTAGCAATCAGCCCCAGCATTTT.

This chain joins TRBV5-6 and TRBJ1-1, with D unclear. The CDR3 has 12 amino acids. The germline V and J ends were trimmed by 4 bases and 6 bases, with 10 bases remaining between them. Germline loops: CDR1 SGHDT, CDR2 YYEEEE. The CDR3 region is CASSQSYSEAFF. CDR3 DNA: TGTGCCAGCAGCCAAAGCTATTCTGAAGCTTTCTTT.

Written as DNA, the CDR3 is TGTGCCAGCAGCTTGCAGTCCTACGAGCAGTACTTC. Amino acid sequence: CASSLQSYEQYF. The rearrangement uses TRBV11-3 and TRBJ2-7; no clear D. Germline V CDR1 and CDR2: SGHNT, YENEEA. The V gene lost 3 bases and the J gene lost 1 base, with 4 bases spanning the gap. The CDR3 has 12 residues.

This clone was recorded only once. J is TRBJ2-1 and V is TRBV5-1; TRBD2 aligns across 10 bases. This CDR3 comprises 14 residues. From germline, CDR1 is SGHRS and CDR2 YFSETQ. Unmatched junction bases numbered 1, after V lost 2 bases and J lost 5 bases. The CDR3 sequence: CASSFLAGDNEQFF. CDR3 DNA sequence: TGCGCCAGCAGCTTTCTAGCGGGGGACAATGAGCAGTTCTTC.

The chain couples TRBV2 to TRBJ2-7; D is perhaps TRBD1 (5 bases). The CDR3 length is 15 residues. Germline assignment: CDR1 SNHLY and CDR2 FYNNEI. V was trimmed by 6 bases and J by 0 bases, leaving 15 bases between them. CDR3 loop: CASRQGSSYSYEQYF. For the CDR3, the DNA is TGTGCCAGCAGGCAGGGTAGCTCTTACTCCTACGAGCAGTACTTC.

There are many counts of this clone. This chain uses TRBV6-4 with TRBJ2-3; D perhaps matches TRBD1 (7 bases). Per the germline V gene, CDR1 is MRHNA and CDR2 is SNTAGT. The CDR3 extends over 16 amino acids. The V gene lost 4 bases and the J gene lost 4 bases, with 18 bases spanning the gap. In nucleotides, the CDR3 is TGTGCCAGCAGTGCCTCAAGCCAGGGGGGAGCAGATACGCAGTATTTT. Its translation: CASSASSQGGADTQYF.

The chain's CDR3 is CASKYGGATYEQYF. Written as DNA, the CDR3 is TGTGCCAGCAAGTACGGCGGGGCCACCTACGAGCAGTACTTC. The chain links TRBV2 to TRBJ2-7; weak D call: TRBD2 (6 bases). From germline, CDR1 is SNHLY and CDR2 FYNNEI. There are 14 residues in the CDR3. V lost 7 bases to trimming and J lost 2 bases, with 15 bases between them.

The CDR3 region is CASSLGDSYEQYF. The CDR3 DNA reads as TGTGCCAGCAGCTTAGGCGACTCCTACGAGCAGTACTTC. The chain has TRBV11-3 and TRBJ2-7; D is unresolved. The V end lost 1 base, the J end lost 0 bases, and 4 bases lay between the germline ends. From germline, CDR1 is SGHNT and CDR2 YENEEA. The CDR3 runs 13 residues.

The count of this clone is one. DNA of the CDR3: TGTGCCAGCAGCGACCAGGACAATGAGCAGTTCTTC. Translation gives CASSDQDNEQFF. J is TRBJ2-1 and V is TRBV11-1; no clear D gene. CDR3 length equals 12 residues. Germline V gene sequence: CDR1 SGHAT, CDR2 FQDESV (reference sequence). V gave up 5 bases and J gave up 5 bases, with 7 bases separating them. Together with reference TRBV11-1 and TRBJ2-1, the CDR3 gives the full variable domain: EAEVAQSPRYKITEKSQAVAFWCDPISGHATLYWYRQILGQGPELLVQFQDESVVDDSQLPKDRFSAERLKGVDSTLKIQPAELGDSAMYLCASSDQDNEQFFGPGTRLTVL.

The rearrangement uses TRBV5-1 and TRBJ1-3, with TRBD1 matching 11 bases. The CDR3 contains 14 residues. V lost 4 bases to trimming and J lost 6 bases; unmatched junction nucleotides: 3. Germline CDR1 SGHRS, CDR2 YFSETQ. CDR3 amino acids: CASSEGQGANTIYF. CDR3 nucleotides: TGCGCCAGCAGCGAAGGACAGGGGGCAAACACCATATATTTT.

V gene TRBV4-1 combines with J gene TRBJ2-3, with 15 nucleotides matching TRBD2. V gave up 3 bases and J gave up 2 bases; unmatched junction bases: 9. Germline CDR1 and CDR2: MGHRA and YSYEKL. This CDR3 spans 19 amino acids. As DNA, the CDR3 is TGCGCCAGCAGCCATCGGACTAGCGGGGGGGATCCATACACAGATACGCAGTATTTT. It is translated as CASSHRTSGGDPYTDTQYF.

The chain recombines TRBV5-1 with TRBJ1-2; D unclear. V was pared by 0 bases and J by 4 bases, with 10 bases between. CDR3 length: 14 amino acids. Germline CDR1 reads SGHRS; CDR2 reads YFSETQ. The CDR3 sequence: CASSLAGEAYGYTF. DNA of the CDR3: TGCGCCAGCAGCTTGGCCGGGGAGGCCTATGGCTACACCTTC.

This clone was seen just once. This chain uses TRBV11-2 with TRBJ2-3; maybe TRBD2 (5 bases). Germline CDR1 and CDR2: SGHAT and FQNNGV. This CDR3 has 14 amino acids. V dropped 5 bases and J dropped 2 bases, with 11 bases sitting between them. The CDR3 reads CASSPTGDTDTQYF. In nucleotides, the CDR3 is TGTGCCAGCAGCCCAACCGGGGACACAGATACGCAGTATTTT.

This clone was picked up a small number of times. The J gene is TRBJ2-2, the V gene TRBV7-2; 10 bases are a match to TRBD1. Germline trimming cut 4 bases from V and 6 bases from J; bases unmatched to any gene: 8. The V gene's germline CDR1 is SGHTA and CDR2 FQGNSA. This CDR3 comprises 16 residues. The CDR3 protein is CASSSMDRGDAGELFF. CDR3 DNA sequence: TGTGCCAGCAGCTCGATGGACAGGGGGGACGCCGGGGAGCTGTTTTTT.

The chain's CDR3 is CSVEGGNLGYTF. The CDR3 nucleotides read TGCAGCGTTGAGGGGGGAAATCTTGGCTACACCTTC. This chain joins TRBV29-1 and TRBJ1-2; D might be TRBD1 (5 bases). Trimming took 3 bases from V and 7 from J, leaving 12 bases between them. This CDR3 region has 12 residues. Per germline, CDR1 SQVTM and CDR2 ANQGSEA. Full variable domain (missing parts from reference TRBV29-1 and TRBJ1-2): SAVISQKPSRDICQRGTSLTIQCQVDSQVTMMFWYRQQPGQSLTLIATANQGSEATYESGFVIDKFPISRPNLTFSTLTVSNMSPEDSSIYLCSVEGGNLGYTFGSGTRLTVV.

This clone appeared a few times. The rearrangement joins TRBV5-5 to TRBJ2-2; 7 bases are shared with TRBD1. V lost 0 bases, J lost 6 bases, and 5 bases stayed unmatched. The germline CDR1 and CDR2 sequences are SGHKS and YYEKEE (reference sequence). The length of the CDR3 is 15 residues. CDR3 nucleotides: TGTGCCAGCAGCTTGGGACAGGGAGTATCCGGGGAGCTGTTTTTT. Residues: CASSLGQGVSGELFF. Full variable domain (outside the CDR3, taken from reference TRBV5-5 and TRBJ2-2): DAGVTQSPTHLIKTRGQQVTLRCSPISGHKSVSWYQQVLGQGPQFIFQYYEKEERGRGNFPDRFSARQFPNYSSELNVNALLLGDSALYLCASSLGQGVSGELFFGEGSRLTVL.